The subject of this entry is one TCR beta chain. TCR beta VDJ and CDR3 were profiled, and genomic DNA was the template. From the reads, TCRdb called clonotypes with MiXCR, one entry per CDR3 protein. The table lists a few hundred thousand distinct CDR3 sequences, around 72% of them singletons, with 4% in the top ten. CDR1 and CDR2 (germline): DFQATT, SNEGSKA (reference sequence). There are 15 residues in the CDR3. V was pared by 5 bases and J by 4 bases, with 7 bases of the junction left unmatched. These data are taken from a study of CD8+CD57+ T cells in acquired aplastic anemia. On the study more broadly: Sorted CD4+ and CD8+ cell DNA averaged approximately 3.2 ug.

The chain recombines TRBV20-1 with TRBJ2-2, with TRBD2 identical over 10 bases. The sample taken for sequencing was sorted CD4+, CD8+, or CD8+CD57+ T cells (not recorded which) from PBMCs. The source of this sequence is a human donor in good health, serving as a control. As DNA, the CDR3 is TGCAGTGCTTATACACTAGCGGGGAGCACCGGGGAGCTGTTTTTT. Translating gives CSAYTLAGSTGELFF.